Listed here is a single T cell receptor (beta chain). These data originate in a study of blood T cell repertoires in COVID-19. At the level of the study: T cells, B-cell-depleted T cells, or PBMCs provided the cDNA or gDNA that served as material.

In the source study's methods: Nucleated cell counts were estimated from reference gene primer amplification. Data came from immunoSEQ multiplex PCR; TCRdb stores just in-frame clones and leaves some out. Clone size and the V and J calls come from that table; the DNA yielded D and trimming. The sample lists 45,000 or so clones; 70% to 90% were seen once. With 6 bases removed from V and 5 bases from J, the gap between germline ends came to 19 bases. This CDR3 contains 15 residues. From germline, CDR1 is LNHDA and CDR2 SQIVND (reference sequence). The gene calls are TRBV19 and TRBJ1-1; D may be TRBD1 (5 bases). Sequenced: peripheral blood. The source is a human donor in a cohort sampled during active COVID-19. CDR3 DNA: TGTGCCAGTAGGCCCCCGTGGGGGGGGGAGACTGAAGCTTTCTTT. It yields the protein CASRPPWGGETEAFF.